This T cell receptor (beta chain) was captured by sequencing in a study of blood T cells in healthy people across ages. Through a sample-barcoded 5' primer and a J-beta primer mix, a second PCR was run for roughly 6 to 11 cycles. TCRdb processed the 5' RACE reads anew with MiXCR; each CDR3 protein has one entry. The sample carries about 650,000 distinct CDR3 sequences, around 50% recorded once. CDR1 and CDR2 from the germline V gene are SEHNR and FQNEAQ (reference sequence). The V segment lost 5 bases and the J segment 9 bases; nucleotides outside the gene matches: 13. This CDR3 has 14 residues. Healthy Caucasian individuals from Russia aged 6 to 90 were enrolled as donors. This clonotype was observed a handful of times.

Material: blood. The rearrangement links TRBV7-9 to TRBJ2-7; 7 bases line up with TRBD1. The origin of this receptor is a woman aged 80 or over in good health. In nucleotides, the CDR3 is TGTGCCAGCAGCCCGGGACAGATAGTACGGGGGCAGTACTTC. Protein sequence: CASSPGQIVRGQYF.